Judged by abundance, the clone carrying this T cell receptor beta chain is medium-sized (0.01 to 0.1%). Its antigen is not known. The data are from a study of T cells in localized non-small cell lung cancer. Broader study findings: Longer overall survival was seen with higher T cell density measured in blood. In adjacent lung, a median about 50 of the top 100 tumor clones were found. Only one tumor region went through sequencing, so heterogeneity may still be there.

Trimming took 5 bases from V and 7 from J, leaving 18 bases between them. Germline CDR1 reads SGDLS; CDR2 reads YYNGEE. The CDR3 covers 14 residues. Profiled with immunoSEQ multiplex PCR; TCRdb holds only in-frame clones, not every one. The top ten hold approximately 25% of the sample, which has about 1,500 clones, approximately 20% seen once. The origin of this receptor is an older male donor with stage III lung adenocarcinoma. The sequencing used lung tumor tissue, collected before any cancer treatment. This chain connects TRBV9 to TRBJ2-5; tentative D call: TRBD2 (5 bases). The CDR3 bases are TGTGCCAGCAGTCGACTATTGGGCGAAGGGACCCAGTACTTC. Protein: CASSRLLGEGTQYF.